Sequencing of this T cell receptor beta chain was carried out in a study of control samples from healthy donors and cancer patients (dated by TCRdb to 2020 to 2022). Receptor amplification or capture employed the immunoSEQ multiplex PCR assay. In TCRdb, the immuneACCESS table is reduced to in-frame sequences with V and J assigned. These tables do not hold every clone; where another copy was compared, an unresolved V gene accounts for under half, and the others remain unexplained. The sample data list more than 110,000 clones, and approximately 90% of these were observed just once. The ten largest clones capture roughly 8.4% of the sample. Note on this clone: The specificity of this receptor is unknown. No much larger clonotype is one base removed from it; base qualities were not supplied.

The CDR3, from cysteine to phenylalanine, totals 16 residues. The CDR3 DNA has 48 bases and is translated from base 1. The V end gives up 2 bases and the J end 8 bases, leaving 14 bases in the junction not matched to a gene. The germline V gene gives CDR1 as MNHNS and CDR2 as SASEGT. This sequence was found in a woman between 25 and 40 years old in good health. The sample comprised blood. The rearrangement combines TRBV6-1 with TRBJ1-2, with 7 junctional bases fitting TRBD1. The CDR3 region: CASSETGQSNYKGYTF. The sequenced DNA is TGTGCCAGCAGTGAAACGGGACAGTCAAATTATAAGGGCTACACCTTC.